One sample yielded the 13 T cell receptor beta chains listed below, sequenced in a study of PD-1 blockade in classical Hodgkin lymphoma. With no exception, relapse followed autologous stem cell transplantation in all patients, and brentuximab vedotin exposure varied. Libraries were prepared by immunoSEQ multiplex PCR; TCRdb keeps only in-frame clonotypes and omits some of them. Of under 110,000 clones listed, approximately 90% are singletons. The material sequenced was peripheral blood mononuclear cells (PBMCs), taken before the second cycle of nivolumab. These receptor sequences come from a human donor with classical Hodgkin lymphoma.

Only one count was recorded for this clone. This chain links TRBV4-3 with TRBJ1-3, with D hard to call. The length of the CDR3 is 15 residues. V was pared by 3 bases and J by 0 bases, with 9 bases between. The germline gives CDR1 LGHNA, CDR2 YSLEER. CDR3 region: CASSQDATSGNTIYF. In DNA, the CDR3 is TGCGCCAGCAGCCAGGACGCCACCTCTGGAAACACCATATATTTT.

This chain connects TRBV7-8 to TRBJ1-2; D remains unclear. The germline V and J ends were trimmed by 1 base and 7 bases, with 13 bases remaining between them. Germline V gene data show CDR1 as SGHVS and CDR2 as FQNEAQ. The CDR3 totals 14 residues. The CDR3 bases are TGTGCCAGCAGCTTAGTAGACGGGCAGCCTGGCTACACCTTC. Translation: CASSLVDGQPGYTF.

Only a few counts were recorded for this clone. The chain employs TRBV6-1 and TRBJ2-7; tentative D call: TRBD2 (5 bases). This CDR3 region has 15 residues. CDR1 and CDR2 from the germline V gene are MNHNS and SASEGT. V lost 0 bases and J 2 bases, leaving 11 bases between the germline ends. In DNA form, the CDR3 reads TGTGCCAGCAGTGAAGCAGACTATAGTCCCTACGAGCAGTACTTC. It specifies CASSEADYSPYEQYF.

The chain couples TRBV5-8 to TRBJ1-1; possible D gene TRBD1, 5 bases. Trimming removed 2 bases from V and 1 base from J, with 6 bases in between. The CDR3 spans 13 residues. Looked up from germline, CDR1 is SGHTS and CDR2 is YDEGEE. CDR3 DNA: TGTGCCAGCAGCTTAGGGGCGAACACTGAAGCTTTCTTT. Translated, it gives CASSLGANTEAFF.

The rearrangement joins TRBV7-2 to TRBJ1-1; D call uncertain. The CDR3 runs 15 residues. Per the germline V gene, CDR1 is SGHTA and CDR2 is FQGNSA. The germline V and J ends were trimmed by 0 bases and 0 bases, with 8 bases remaining between them. The CDR3 DNA follows: TGTGCCAGCAGCTTAGCGCCAGGTTTGAACACTGAAGCTTTCTTT. It encodes CASSLAPGLNTEAFF.

V is TRBV6-4 and J is TRBJ2-3; 9 bases align to TRBD2. Unmatched junction bases numbered 13, after V lost 6 bases and J lost 6 bases. CDR1 is MRHNA and CDR2 is SNTAGT in the germline V gene. The CDR3 has 16 residues. In DNA form, the CDR3 reads TGTGCCAGCAGCCAAGATATGAGCGGGGGGACCGATACGCAGTATTTT. It specifies CASSQDMSGGTDTQYF.

This chain links TRBV6-5 with TRBJ1-5; 7 bases are shared with TRBD1. Trimming took 5 bases from V and 2 from J; bases not matched to a gene: 6. The CDR3 extends over 15 amino acids. CDR1 and CDR2 (germline): MNHEY, SVGAGI. This chain's CDR3 is CASSSGTEGNQPQHF. The CDR3 bases are TGTGCCAGCAGTAGCGGGACAGAGGGCAATCAGCCCCAGCATTTT.

This clone has only one observation. The rearrangement uses TRBV10-3 and TRBJ1-1, with D unresolved. The CDR3 loop spans 13 amino acids. Trimming cost V 10 bases and J 1 base, with 13 bases left between them. Germline-derived CDR1 and CDR2 are ENHRY and SYGVKD. CDR3 bases: TGTGCCAGTAAAAAGGACGAGAACACTGAAGCTTTCTTT. It yields the protein CASKKDENTEAFF.

V and J are TRBV25-1 and TRBJ2-1, with D perhaps matching TRBD1 (6 bases). CDR3 size: 11 residues. The germline gives CDR1 MGHDK, CDR2 SYGVNS. Trimming stripped 8 bases from V and 6 bases from J, with 8 bases between. CDR3 amino acids: CASGQTNEQFF. In DNA, the CDR3 is TGTGCCAGCGGACAGACCAATGAGCAGTTCTTC.

The chain recombines TRBV5-4 with TRBJ2-7; D possibly matches TRBD1 or TRBD2 (5 bases each). Germline values: CDR1 SGHNT, CDR2 YYREEE (reference sequence). Deletions cut 4 bases from V and 3 bases from J, with 8 bases between. The CDR3 has 12 residues. This chain's CDR3 is CASSRDGYEQYF. DNA of the CDR3: TGTGCCAGCAGCAGGGACGGCTACGAGCAGTACTTC.

For this clone: The sample has other DNA sequences that encode this CDR3 too. The CDR3 region is CASSLGREQYF. The CDR3 nucleotides read TGTGCCAGCAGCTTAGGCCGGGAGCAGTACTTC. The chain carries TRBV7-8 and TRBJ2-7; D ambiguous. Germline V CDR1 and CDR2: SGHVS, FQNEAQ. Trimming stripped 1 base from V and 7 bases from J, with 5 bases between. The CDR3 runs to 11 residues.

The chain carries TRBV30 and TRBJ2-2; tentative D call: TRBD2 (6 bases). Germline V gene lookup returns CDR1 GTSNPN and CDR2 SVGIG (reference sequence). V lost 1 base to trimming and J lost 6 bases, with 24 bases between them. This CDR3 spans 18 amino acids. CDR3 sequence: CAWSDQAGWRGRSGELFF. The CDR3 nucleotides are TGTGCCTGGAGTGATCAAGCAGGGTGGAGGGGCAGGTCCGGGGAGCTGTTTTTT.

This rearrangement joins TRBV6-5 to TRBJ2-7; 7 bases are shared with TRBD1. The junction had 7 bases not matched to a gene; V was cut back by 0 bases and J by 5 bases. This CDR3 has 15 amino acids. Germline-derived CDR1 and CDR2 are MNHEY and SVGAGI. The CDR3 DNA reads as TGTGCCAGCAGTTACTCGACCCCGACAGGGAACGAGCAGTACTTC. This encodes CASSYSTPTGNEQYF.